What follows are 20 T cell receptor beta chains derived from one specimen sequenced in a study of T cell repertoires in cytomegalovirus infection. TCRdb used MiXCR to reprocess the reads, holding one entry per CDR3 protein. The sample records 450,000 to 550,000 distinct CDR3 sequences, roughly 43% being singletons. Antigens of these TCRs are unknown. The sample consisted of cultured PBMCs, taken from culture after CMV antigen stimulation. Every receptor here comes from a human donor in good health (CMV status not recorded). Some clones in this sample may be carry-over from other donors' samples.

A few counts support this clonotype. The CDR3 spells CASSVRGRATEAFF. The CDR3 DNA reads as TGTGCCAGCAGTGTCAGGGGGCGGGCCACTGAAGCTTTCTTT. The chain has TRBV6-1 and TRBJ1-1, with 8 bases fitting TRBD1. Trimming at V came to 4 bases and at J to 4 bases, leaving 5 bases not matched to a gene. Germline values: CDR1 MNHNS, CDR2 SASEGT. The CDR3 is made up of 14 amino acids.

CDR3 amino acids: CASAVHGRGSSTEAFF. Written as DNA, the CDR3 is TGTGCCAGTGCCGTACACGGACGGGGCTCTAGCACTGAAGCTTTCTTT. The chain carries TRBV19 and TRBJ1-1, with a tentative D call TRBD1 (5 bases). The V gene lost 8 bases and the J gene lost 4 bases, with 23 bases spanning the gap. Germline CDR1 and CDR2: LNHDA and SQIVND (reference sequence). The CDR3 is made up of 16 amino acids.

The V call is TRBV18, the J call TRBJ2-3; D not certain. CDR3 length equals 14 residues. Trimming pared 2 bases from V and 4 bases from J, leaving 10 bases between. The germline V gene encodes CDR1 KGHSH and CDR2 LQKENI. CDR3 sequence (DNA): TGTGCCAGCTCACCAAAGGGAAGGGCAGATACGCAGTATTTT. Translating gives CASSPKGRADTQYF. The full variable domain, its missing parts supplied by reference TRBV18 and TRBJ2-3, is NAGVMQNPRHLVRRRGQEARLRCSPMKGHSHVYWYRQLPEEGLKFMVYLQKENIIDESGMPKERFSAEFPKEGPSILRIQQVVRGDSAAYFCASSPKGRADTQYFGPGTRLTVL.

This clonotype appeared a few times. J is TRBJ1-5 and V is TRBV6-1; tentative D call: TRBD1 (5 bases). The CDR3 spans 13 residues. Germline CDR1 is MNHNS and CDR2 is SASEGT. Trimming pared 3 bases from V and 5 bases from J, leaving 8 bases between. CDR3 amino acids: CASSDMGDQPQHF. For the CDR3, the DNA is TGTGCCAGCAGTGACATGGGGGATCAGCCCCAGCATTTT.

This clonotype was detected only a few times. The genes are TRBV20-1 and TRBJ2-5, with 8 bases aligning to TRBD2. CDR1 DFQATT and CDR2 SNEGSKA come from the germline V gene (reference sequence). CDR3 size: 12 residues. V shed 8 bases, J shed 7 bases, and the junction held 9 bases outside the gene matches. The CDR3 DNA reads as TGCAGTAGCGGGAGTAGATTGGGGACCCAGTACTTC. It encodes CSSGSRLGTQYF.

The chain has TRBV20-1 and TRBJ2-5; 8 bases match TRBD2. CDR3 length: 14 residues. V lost 3 bases and J lost 3; bases outside the gene matches: 6. Germline assignment: CDR1 DFQATT and CDR2 SNEGSKA (reference sequence). CDR3 in DNA: TGCAGTGCTAGGGCTACGCGGGGGGAAGAGACCCAGTACTTC. The encoded protein is CSARATRGEETQYF.

This clonotype has ten or more counts. The chain couples TRBV7-2 to TRBJ2-3, with 10 bases matching TRBD2. The junction had 3 bases not matched to a gene; V was cut back by 3 bases and J by 6 bases. This CDR3 contains 14 residues. Germline CDR1 is SGHTA and CDR2 is FQGNSA. CDR3 nucleotides: TGTGCCAGCAGCTTTAGCGGGAGGAGGGATACGCAGTATTTT. This gives the protein CASSFSGRRDTQYF.

The chain combines TRBV7-2 with TRBJ2-7, with D possibly TRBD1 on 6 matching bases. From germline, CDR1 is SGHTA and CDR2 FQGNSA. Trimming took 2 bases from V and 5 from J, leaving 13 bases between them. This CDR3 is 14 amino acids long. The CDR3 sequence is CASSLKGVEDEQYF. CDR3 bases: TGTGCCAGCAGCTTAAAGGGGGTTGAGGACGAGCAGTACTTC.

The chain recombines TRBV19 with TRBJ1-1; no firm D call. V was cut by 5 bases and J by 3 bases, with 13 bases left in between. Germline values: CDR1 LNHDA, CDR2 SQIVND (reference sequence). There are 14 residues in the CDR3. CDR3 sequence: CASSPGTIYTEAFF. The CDR3 nucleotides are TGTGCCAGTAGTCCCGGCACCATCTACACTGAAGCTTTCTTT.

This clonotype occurred once. The chain uses TRBV6-2 or TRBV6-3 and TRBJ2-7, with TRBD1 matching 7 bases. The CDR3 runs 13 residues. Per germline, CDR1 MNHEY and CDR2 SVGEGT. Germline trimming cut 0 bases from V and 5 bases from J; bases unmatched to any gene: 1. This chain's CDR3 is CASSYSQGHEQYF. The DNA of the CDR3 is TGTGCCAGCAGTTACTCACAGGGGCACGAGCAGTACTTC.

At least ten counts were recorded for this clonotype. V gene TRBV7-2 combines with J gene TRBJ2-7; D uncertain. CDR3 length equals 13 residues. From germline, CDR1 is SGHTA and CDR2 FQGNSA. V shed 3 bases and J shed 3 bases, with 9 bases lying between them. This chain's CDR3 is CASSFEGIYEQYF. The CDR3 coding sequence is TGTGCCAGCAGCTTTGAAGGGATCTACGAGCAGTACTTC.

This clonotype was detected a few times. The chain has TRBV7-8 and TRBJ2-7, with 7 positions matching TRBD2. From germline, CDR1 is SGHVS and CDR2 FQNEAQ. CDR3 length: 16 residues. J was trimmed by 2 bases and V by 2 bases; bases with no gene match: 9. The CDR3 is CASSLLTGGSAYEQYF. CDR3 in DNA: TGTGCCAGCAGCTTATTGACGGGGGGATCGGCCTACGAGCAGTACTTC.

This clonotype has more than one count but fewer than ten. This chain uses TRBV7-2 with TRBJ1-4; D remains unclear. V lost 5 bases, J lost 2 bases, and 9 bases lay in between. This CDR3 region has 14 residues. In germline, CDR1 is SGHTA, CDR2 FQGNSA. CDR3 residues: CASSDRRTNEKLFF. The DNA for the CDR3 is TGTGCCAGCAGCGACCGTAGGACTAATGAAAAACTGTTTTTT.

This clonotype was found a few times. J is TRBJ2-3 and V is TRBV10-3; TRBD2 matches 13 bases. The germline gives CDR1 ENHRY, CDR2 SYGVKD. V lost 6 bases, J lost 10 bases, and 13 bases stayed unmatched. The CDR3 runs 16 residues. The CDR3 reads CAIRETSGRIGRAQYF. CDR3 coding DNA: TGTGCCATCAGGGAGACTAGCGGGAGGATCGGTCGTGCGCAGTATTTT.

In nucleotides, the CDR3 is TGTGCCAGCAGCTTCGGAGGCGGGCACGGGCTAGCCAAAAACATTCAGTACTTC. It translates to CASSFGGGHGLAKNIQYF. V gene TRBV5-4 combines with J gene TRBJ2-4; possible D gene TRBD2, 5 bases. The V and J ends lost 2 bases and 0 bases respectively, with 18 bases between them. Germline V lookup: CDR1 SGHNT, CDR2 YYREEE (reference sequence). The CDR3 runs 18 residues.

The genes are TRBV11-2 and TRBJ1-2; D is unresolved. V shed 1 base and J shed 7 bases, with 7 bases lying between them. The CDR3 covers 12 residues. Germline CDR1 is SGHAT and CDR2 is FQNNGV. CDR3 sequence reads: CASSLGLGGYTF. CDR3 nucleotide sequence: TGTGCCAGCAGCTTAGGGCTCGGTGGCTACACCTTC.

This chain links TRBV29-1 with TRBJ1-2; perhaps TRBD1 as D (6 bases). Germline assignment: CDR1 SQVTM and CDR2 ANQGSEA. The CDR3 is made up of 15 amino acids. The CDR3 region is CAVEDSPLANYGYTF. The CDR3 DNA sequence: TGCGCCGTCGAGGACAGTCCATTAGCTAACTATGGCTACACCTTC. The full variable domain, with the rest looked up from reference TRBV29-1 and TRBJ1-2, is SAVISQKPSRDICQRGTSLTIQCQVDSQVTMMFWYRQQPGQSLTLIATANQGSEATYESGFVIDKFPISRPNLTFSTLTVSNMSPEDSSIYLCAVEDSPLANYGYTFGSGTRLTVV.

The chain combines TRBV4-1 with TRBJ2-3; perhaps TRBD2 as D (6 bases). The V and J ends lost 0 bases and 5 bases respectively, with 15 bases between them. The germline V gene encodes CDR1 MGHRA and CDR2 YSYEKL. The CDR3 totals 16 residues. As DNA, the CDR3 is TGCGCCAGCAGCCAAGATAGCGGATTTCCCGGAGATACGCAGTATTTT. This translates into CASSQDSGFPGDTQYF.

A few counts support this clonotype. The genes are TRBV4-1 and TRBJ1-1; tentatively, D is TRBD1 (5 bases). Germline CDR1 and CDR2: MGHRA and YSYEKL. The CDR3 is made up of 15 amino acids. V was clipped by 0 bases and J by 2 bases, with 10 bases between them. The DNA for the CDR3 is TGCGCCAGCAGCCAAGATGCGGGGGGAAACACTGAAGCTTTCTTT. Translated: CASSQDAGGNTEAFF.

This clonotype came up a few times. The chain is built from TRBV6-1 and TRBJ2-5, with D perhaps TRBD1 (6 bases). Trimming left V 3 bases short and J 5 bases short, with 22 bases between. Germline CDR1 and CDR2: MNHNS and SASEGT. The CDR3 is 17 amino acids. The CDR3 reads CASSELRFTGFGETQYF. The CDR3 DNA sequence: TGTGCCAGCAGTGAGCTCCGTTTTACAGGGTTTGGGGAGACCCAGTACTTC.